Listed below are T cell receptor beta chains from one sample, sequenced in a study of blood T cell repertoires in COVID-19. Sequencing was performed with immunoSEQ multiplex PCR; in TCRdb, only in-frame clones are kept and a portion is missing. This table has over 250,000 clones, approximately 91% appearing once. The sequenced material came from PBMCs or T cells enriched from blood (not recorded which). The receptor source for this set is a young woman who had recovered from COVID-19. Both conserved end residues are part of each CDR3. Each record gives: D gene, J gene, V gene, clone size, CDR3 protein, CDR3 DNA. A D gene is named only where the DNA matches it firmly. Clone size, where shown, is once, few, many, or a class for clones that have expanded.

D gene: -; J gene: TRBJ1-3; V gene: TRBV27; clone size: -; CDR3 protein: CASSFSVSGNTIYF; CDR3 DNA: TGTGCCAGCAGTTTCTCCGTCTCTGGAAACACCATATATTTT
D gene: -; J gene: TRBJ2-7; V gene: TRBV7-6; clone size: -; CDR3 protein: CASSLGIQQGGYEQYF; CDR3 DNA: TGTGCCAGCAGCTTAGGAATACAGCAGGGGGGCTACGAGCAGTACTTC
D gene: -; J gene: TRBJ1-2; V gene: TRBV11-2; clone size: -; CDR3 protein: CASSSAGSYGYTF; CDR3 DNA: TGTGCCAGCAGCTCCGCCGGGAGCTATGGCTACACCTTC
D gene: TRBD1; J gene: TRBJ1-4; V gene: TRBV7-2; clone size: -; CDR3 protein: CASSLGTGPRWVEKLFF; CDR3 DNA: TGTGCCAGCAGCTTAGGGACAGGGCCCCGATGGGTTGAAAAACTGTTTTTT
D gene: -; J gene: TRBJ1-5; V gene: TRBV13; clone size: once; CDR3 protein: CASSWGQSPQHF; CDR3 DNA: TGTGCCAGCAGCTGGGGCCAGAGTCCCCAGCATTTT
D gene: TRBD2; J gene: TRBJ2-2; V gene: TRBV29-1; clone size: -; CDR3 protein: CSVEDPGGRTGELFF; CDR3 DNA: TGCAGCGTTGAAGATCCAGGCGGGAGAACCGGGGAGCTGTTTTTT
D gene: TRBD1; J gene: TRBJ2-7; V gene: TRBV19; clone size: -; CDR3 protein: CASRVRTGVYEQYF; CDR3 DNA: TGTGCCTCCCGGGTTAGGACAGGGGTGTATGAGCAGTACTTC
D gene: TRBD1; J gene: TRBJ1-2; V gene: TRBV4-1; clone size: -; CDR3 protein: CASSQPQGARTGGYTF; CDR3 DNA: TGCGCCAGCAGCCAACCCCAGGGGGCTCGAACGGGAGGCTACACCTTC
D gene: TRBD1; J gene: TRBJ2-5; V gene: TRBV10-2; clone size: -; CDR3 protein: CASSEYRDSLQETQYF; CDR3 DNA: TGCGCCAGCAGTGAGTACCGGGACAGCCTCCAAGAGACCCAGTACTTC
D gene: TRBD2; J gene: TRBJ2-1; V gene: TRBV9; clone size: -; CDR3 protein: CASSALPAGGGDEQFF; CDR3 DNA: TGTGCCAGCAGCGCCCTCCCAGCGGGGGGCGGGGATGAGCAGTTCTTC
D gene: -; J gene: TRBJ1-3; V gene: TRBV27; clone size: -; CDR3 protein: CASSLSQSLAGNTIYF; CDR3 DNA: TGTGCCAGCAGTTTATCGCAATCTCTCGCGGGAAACACCATATATTTT
D gene: -; J gene: TRBJ2-7; V gene: TRBV18; clone size: -; CDR3 protein: CASSPNSPLGYEQYF; CDR3 DNA: TGTGCCAGCTCACCCAACAGCCCCTTGGGCTACGAGCAGTACTTC
D gene: TRBD2; J gene: TRBJ2-1; V gene: TRBV9; clone size: -; CDR3 protein: CASSKLAGGNNEQFF; CDR3 DNA: TGTGCCAGCAGCAAACTAGCGGGGGGGAACAATGAGCAGTTCTTC
D gene: -; J gene: TRBJ1-1; V gene: TRBV18; clone size: -; CDR3 protein: CASSPPPGSEAFF; CDR3 DNA: TGTGCCAGCTCACCCCCCCCGGGGAGTGAAGCTTTCTTT
D gene: -; J gene: TRBJ1-4; V gene: TRBV6-9; clone size: -; CDR3 protein: CASTTSPFGGEKLFF; CDR3 DNA: TGTGCCAGCACTACTTCGCCATTCGGGGGTGAAAAACTGTTTTTT
D gene: -; J gene: TRBJ2-3; V gene: TRBV7-2; clone size: few; CDR3 protein: CASSRGGLAGTDTQYF; CDR3 DNA: TGTGCCAGCAGCCGCGGCGGGCTAGCAGGCACAGATACGCAGTATTTT
D gene: TRBD1; J gene: TRBJ1-2; V gene: TRBV2; clone size: -; CDR3 protein: CASSEDRPYYGYTF; CDR3 DNA: TGTGCCAGCAGTGAGGACAGGCCTTACTATGGCTACACCTTC
D gene: -; J gene: TRBJ2-7; V gene: TRBV5-1; clone size: -; CDR3 protein: CASSLEGLDEQYF; CDR3 DNA: TGCGCCAGCAGCTTGGAGGGGTTGGACGAGCAGTACTTC